This T cell receptor beta chain was sequenced in a study of Ad26.COV2.S vaccination and SARS-CoV-2 variants. The treatment was: about 20 received Ad26.COV2.S at low or high dose, single or two shots; about 5 received placebo; per-sample allocation not given. Sampling was done on day 63 after the first vaccine or placebo injection. The table came from immunoSEQ multiplex PCR; TCRdb's copy has only in-frame clones and leaves some out. Among about 370,000 clones, about 89% were seen once, and the ten largest hold 1.9%. The TCR comes from a person aged 18-60 years who received the Ad26.COV2.S COVID-19 vaccine or a placebo. The material sequenced was peripheral blood, taken in a trial of Ad26.COV2.S vaccine versus placebo.

CDR3 nucleotide sequence: TGTGCCAGCAGCTTAGGGGACCGTTGGAGGGACAGCAATCAGCCCCAGCATTTT. Protein product: CASSLGDRWRDSNQPQHF. V is TRBV7-8 and J is TRBJ1-5, with D possibly TRBD1 on 5 matching bases. The ends were cut back, 1 base at V and 1 base at J, with 17 bases in the middle. In germline, CDR1 is SGHVS, CDR2 FQNEAQ. This CDR3 has 18 residues.